These T cell receptor beta chains were read from a single sample in a study of blood T cell repertoires in COVID-19. Profiled with immunoSEQ multiplex PCR; TCRdb holds only in-frame clones, not every one. This table has about 240,000 clones, 86% appearing once. Sequences were obtained from PBMCs or T cells enriched from blood (not recorded which). The origin of the receptors is a woman aged 35 to 49 with acute COVID-19. The CDR3 runs from the conserved cysteine through the conserved F or W. The order of the fields is V gene, CDR3 length, D gene, J gene, clone size, CDR3 DNA, CDR3 protein. D genes are given only for firm matches. Clone size is shown for a subset of rows, as once, few, many or a class of expanded clone.

TRBV7-9,16,.,TRBJ2-5,.,TGTGCCAGCAGCTTATCCACACCAAACCCCCAAGAGACCCAGTACTTC,CASSLSTPNPQETQYF
TRBV2,16,TRBD2,TRBJ2-5,.,TGTGCCAGCAGTGATACAGTCAGCGGGAGCTATGAGACCCAGTACTTC,CASSDTVSGSYETQYF
TRBV7-3,13,.,TRBJ2-2,.,TGTGCCAGCAGCTACTCGGGCACCGGGGAGCTGTTTTTT,CASSYSGTGELFF
TRBV13,11,.,TRBJ1-1,.,TGTGCCAGCAGCCGCTATTCTGAAGCTTTCTTT,CASSRYSEAFF
TRBV7-9,14,TRBD2,TRBJ2-7,.,TGTGCCAGCACCGAAAGCGGGAGCTCCTACGAGCAGTACTTC,CASTESGSSYEQYF
TRBV4-1,14,.,TRBJ1-3,.,TGCGCCAGCAGGAAACAGGGTATTGGAAACACCATATATTTT,CASRKQGIGNTIYF
TRBV9,15,TRBD1,TRBJ1-3,.,TGTGCCAGCAGCGAGCCGGGACAGTCTGGAAACACCATATATTTT,CASSEPGQSGNTIYF
TRBV6-5,15,.,TRBJ1-4,.,TGTGCCAGCAGTTACATGTTGACAGGTGGCGAAAAACTGTTTTTT,CASSYMLTGGEKLFF
TRBV4-1,15,.,TRBJ2-1,.,TGCGCCAGCAGCCAATCGGGACTGGCCTACAATGAGCAGTTCTTC,CASSQSGLAYNEQFF
TRBV5-6,15,TRBD1,TRBJ1-1,.,TGTGCCAGCAGCTTAACCGGGACAGGAGACGCTGAAGCTTTCTTT,CASSLTGTGDAEAFF
TRBV6-5,15,.,TRBJ1-6,.,TGTGCCAGCATCGTCCTGAGCCCGTCTAATTCACCCCTCCACTTT,CASIVLSPSNSPLHF
TRBV15,13,TRBD1,TRBJ1-1,.,TGTGCCACCAGCACCCACCGGGACAGGGAAGCTTTCTTT,CATSTHRDREAFF
TRBV3-1/TRBV3-2,15,.,TRBJ2-7,few,TGTGCCAGCAGCCCACCTGAGACAGTCCCGAACGAGCAGTACTTC,CASSPPETVPNEQYF
TRBV4-1,12,TRBD1,TRBJ2-7,.,TGCGCCAGCGGGGACAGGGGGGGCGAGCAGTACTTC,CASGDRGGEQYF
TRBV2,16,TRBD1,TRBJ2-1,.,TGTGCCAGCAATATTCCCGGGACAGGGCGGGACAATGAGCAGTTCTTC,CASNIPGTGRDNEQFF
TRBV5-1,16,TRBD1,TRBJ1-6,.,TGCGCCAGCAGCTTGGAAATTGACAGGGGGAATTCACCCCTCCACTTT,CASSLEIDRGNSPLHF
TRBV3-1/TRBV3-2,14,TRBD1,TRBJ1-1,.,TGTGCCAGCAGCCAAGACACAGGGGGCACTGAAGCTTTCTTT,CASSQDTGGTEAFF
TRBV14,15,TRBD2,TRBJ2-1,.,TGTGCCAGCAGCCATTATATAGCGGGTTCCAATGAGCAGTTCTTC,CASSHYIAGSNEQFF
TRBV5-1,14,.,TRBJ2-7,.,TGCGCCAGCAGCTTGGACTCTAGTTACTACGAGCAGTACTTC,CASSLDSSYYEQYF
TRBV7-9,18,TRBD2,TRBJ2-5,.,TGTGCCAGCACCCCTCTCCCAATAGCGGGAGGGCCGGGGGAGACCCAGTACTTC,CASTPLPIAGGPGETQYF
TRBV9,17,TRBD2,TRBJ2-1,.,TGTGCCAGCAGCGTAGGAACTAGCGGGACCCTCTACAATGAGCAGTTCTTC,CASSVGTSGTLYNEQFF
TRBV29-1,14,TRBD1,TRBJ1-1,once,TGCAGCGTTGAAGGCCGACAGGGTAACACTGAAGCTTTCTTT,CSVEGRQGNTEAFF
TRBV9,17,.,TRBJ2-1,.,TGTGCCAGCAGCGTAGGGGGGCTCCTGAGCTCCTACAATGAGCAGTTCTTC,CASSVGGLLSSYNEQFF
TRBV6-5,14,TRBD2,TRBJ2-7,.,TGTGCCAGCGAGGTTGGGACTAGAACCTACGAGCAGTACTTC,CASEVGTRTYEQYF
TRBV30,13,.,TRBJ1-1,.,TGTGCCTGGGCAACTCAACCGAACACTGAAGCTTTCTTT,CAWATQPNTEAFF
TRBV18,16,.,TRBJ2-2,.,TGTGCCAGCTCCCGGGGCCAGGGGACGAACACCGGGGAGCTGTTTTTT,CASSRGQGTNTGELFF